This TCR beta chain was identified during a study of patients and donors after allogeneic stem cell transplantation. From the RT-PCR reads, TCRdb called clonotypes with MiXCR, one entry per CDR3 protein. The sample has about 960,000 distinct CDR3 sequences, roughly 17% seen once; the top ten hold about 6%. Looked up from germline, CDR1 is MNHEY and CDR2 is SVGAGI. V shed 2 bases and J shed 5 bases, with 15 bases lying between them. This CDR3 comprises 15 residues. The chain is built from TRBV6-5 and TRBJ1-1; perhaps TRBD1 as D (6 bases). The material sequenced was blood, either unsorted or a sorted T cell fraction (not recorded which). This clonotype originated in a human donor who was either an allogeneic HSCT recipient or a stem cell or donor lymphocyte infusion donor (not recorded which). It is not recorded whose cells these are; they may come from a transplant donor. The chain's CDR3 is CASSYLGTGTTEAFF. The CDR3 nucleotides are TGTGCCAGCAGTTACCTAGGAACAGGGACGACTGAAGCTTTCTTT.